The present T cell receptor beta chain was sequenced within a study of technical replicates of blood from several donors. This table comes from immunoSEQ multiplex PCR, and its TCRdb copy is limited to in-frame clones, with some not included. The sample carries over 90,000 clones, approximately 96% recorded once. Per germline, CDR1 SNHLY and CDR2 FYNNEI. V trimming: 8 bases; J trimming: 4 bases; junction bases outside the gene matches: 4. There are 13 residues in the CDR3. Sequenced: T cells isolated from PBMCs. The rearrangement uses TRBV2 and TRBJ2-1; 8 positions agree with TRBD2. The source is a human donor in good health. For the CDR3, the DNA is TGTGCCAGCGTTACTAGCGGTTACAATGAGCAGTTCTTC. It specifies CASVTSGYNEQFF.